This TCR beta chain was identified in a study of blood T cell repertoires in COVID-19. Study-level information: COVID-19 samples, acute and convalescent, were from the United States, Italy and Spain.

In the original processing: Using reference gene primer amplification, nucleated cell counts were estimated. Method: immunoSEQ multiplex PCR; TCRdb's copy keeps in-frame clones and lacks some. The V and J calls and clone size were taken over from that table, and D and trimming were inferred from the DNA. The table shows approximately 200,000 clones, with over 75% occurring only once. The sequenced material came from peripheral blood. The clonotype originates from a man aged 35 to 55 with active or convalescent COVID-19.

CDR3 loop: CAMDRGVVSGEKLFF. The CDR3 DNA is TGTGCCATGGACAGGGGCGTTGTTTCGGGTGAAAAACTGTTTTTT. This rearrangement joins TRBV7-9 to TRBJ1-4; TRBD1 matches at 9 bases. The J segment lost 7 bases and the V segment lost 10 bases, leaving 13 bases of the junction unmatched. Germline V gene lookup returns CDR1 SEHNR and CDR2 FQNEAQ (reference sequence). CDR3 length equals 15 residues.